A selection of T cell receptor beta chains follows, all from one sample in a study of identical twins. TCRdb independently ran MiXCR on the 5' RACE reads; one entry per CDR3 protein. Found here are around 230,000 distinct CDR3 sequences, 6.5% of them singletons; the top ten hold 13% to 15%. These same data were also listed under a study on T cells expressing NK-cell markers.

Sequencing was done on a sample of CD8+ T cells sorted from blood. Receptors originate from a woman in her late teens or twenties in good health. Each CDR3 is given with its conserved first and last residue. The D gene is left open where the match is weak. Clone size appears in some rows only: once, few, many, or a class for an expanded clone.

few	TRBD2	TRBV20-1	TRBJ2-7	TGCAGTGCAAGCGGGAGTACTTCCTACGAGCAGTACTTC	CSASGSTSYEQYF
many	NA	TRBV15	TRBJ2-1	TGTGCCACCAGAGGGGACTCTGGCAATGAGCAGTTCTTC	CATRGDSGNEQFF
NA	NA	TRBV30	TRBJ1-2	TGTGCCTGGAGTGCGCAGGGCTATGGCTACACCTTC	CAWSAQGYGYTF
NA	NA	TRBV12-3/TRBV12-4	TRBJ2-2	TGTGCCAGCAGTTTAGCCCCAACTGGGGACCCCGGGGAGCTGTTTTTT	CASSLAPTGDPGELFF
many	NA	TRBV5-1	TRBJ2-1	TGCGCCAGCAGCCCGCGGGATAACTCCTACAATGAGCAGTTCTTC	CASSPRDNSYNEQFF
many	TRBD1	TRBV7-9	TRBJ2-7	TGTGCCAGCAGCTTTCGTGATCAGGGGGAATACGAGCAGTACTTC	CASSFRDQGEYEQYF
few	TRBD1	TRBV27	TRBJ2-1	TGTGCCAGCATTCCCTCCCGGACAGGGTGGGGCAATGAGCAGTTCTTC	CASIPSRTGWGNEQFF
few	NA	TRBV12-3/TRBV12-4	TRBJ1-1	TGTGCCAGCCTTGACATTCCGAACACTGAAGCTTTCTTT	CASLDIPNTEAFF
NA	NA	TRBV7-6	TRBJ2-5	TGTGCCAGCAGCTTAAATAGCCAAGAGACCCAGTACTTC	CASSLNSQETQYF
few	NA	TRBV4-3	TRBJ2-7	TGCGCCAGCAGCCAAGGGAGGGCAGTCCCTGTTGGGGAGCAGTACTTC	CASSQGRAVPVGEQYF
few	NA	TRBV5-6	TRBJ2-7	TGTGCCAGCAGCAGGGGCCTCCCCAACGAGCAGTACTTC	CASSRGLPNEQYF
NA	NA	TRBV7-9	TRBJ2-5	TGTGCCAGCGGCCGGGGGTCCGAAGAGACCCAGTACTTC	CASGRGSEETQYF
NA	NA	TRBV12-3/TRBV12-4	TRBJ1-1	TGTGCCAGCAGACCCGTGGACTGGGCGACCACTGAAGCTTTCTTT	CASRPVDWATTEAFF
NA	NA	TRBV7-9	TRBJ1-2	TGTGCCAGCAGCGACGGGACCGCCTATGGCTACACCTTC	CASSDGTAYGYTF
NA	NA	TRBV12-3/TRBV12-4	TRBJ2-1	TGTGCCAGCAGTTTAGTCGGGTGGGATGAGCAGTTCTTC	CASSLVGWDEQFF
few	NA	TRBV12-3/TRBV12-4	TRBJ2-1	TGTGCCAGCAGTTTACGACAGGTCGAGCAGTTCTTC	CASSLRQVEQFF
NA	NA	TRBV7-2	TRBJ2-7	TGTGCCAGCAGCCCGACAGCCTCCACCTCATACGAGCAGTACTTC	CASSPTASTSYEQYF
many	NA	TRBV5-1	TRBJ2-2	TGCGCCAGCAGCTTGGACGCCTCCGGGGAGCTGTTTTTT	CASSLDASGELFF
many	NA	TRBV3-1	TRBJ2-7	TGTGCCAGCAGCGGCTGGGGAGGATACGAGCAGTACTTC	CASSGWGGYEQYF
many	TRBD2	TRBV12-3/TRBV12-4	TRBJ2-3	TGTGCCAGCAGGGCCCCGGGACTAGCGCCAACAGATACGCAGTATTTT	CASRAPGLAPTDTQYF
NA	TRBD1	TRBV6-5	TRBJ2-1	TGTGCCAGCAGTTACTCTCCAGGGGGCAATGAGCAGTTCTTC	CASSYSPGGNEQFF
many	NA	TRBV7-2	TRBJ2-2	TGTGCCAGCAGCACATTGACTGGCCCTACCGGGGAGCTGTTTTTT	CASSTLTGPTGELFF